The 21 T cell receptor beta chains in this list originate from one sample, sequenced in a study of T cells in Graves' hyperthyroidism and ophthalmopathy. RNA transcripts gave rise to amplified TCR beta CDR3 regions. First-round RT-PCR of the TCR CDR3 relied on the HTBI primer set. TCRdb re-called the multiplex PCR reads with MiXCR, one entry per CDR3 protein. The table records roughly 660,000 distinct CDR3 sequences, 15% to 20% of them present only once. The material sequenced was blood. These receptors were obtained from a man between 50 and 59 years old with Graves' hyperthyroidism.

This clonotype was observed once. CDR3 protein: CASSPRGRGINSLSGANVLTF. The CDR3 region has the DNA TGTGCCAGCAGCCCTAGAGGGAGGGGCATAAATTCTCTCTCTGGGGCCAACGTCCTGACTTTC. V usage is TRBV7-2 and J usage is TRBJ2-6, with 7 bases aligning to TRBD2. V gave up 5 bases and J gave up 0 bases; unmatched junction bases: 19. Germline V gives CDR1 SGHTA, CDR2 FQGNSA. The CDR3 runs 21 residues.

The chain carries TRBV10-3 and TRBJ1-2; D possibly corresponds to TRBD1 (5 bases). CDR3 length: 15 amino acids. The germline V and J ends were trimmed by 0 bases and 3 bases, with 11 bases remaining between them. CDR1 is ENHRY, CDR2 SYGVKD, per germline. The CDR3 region has the DNA TGTGCCATCAGTGAGTCCCAGGGCGCCTACTATGGCTACACCTTC. Residues: CAISESQGAYYGYTF.

This clonotype was seen at least ten times. The chain uses TRBV11-2 and TRBJ2-5, with TRBD1 matching 10 bases. The V and J ends lost 4 bases and 3 bases, in that order; junction bases with no gene match: 8. This CDR3 spans 16 amino acids. Germline lookup yields CDR1 SGHAT and CDR2 FQNNGV. The CDR3 sequence is CASSSRFGTGEETQYF. CDR3 nucleotides: TGTGCCAGCAGCTCCCGATTTGGGACAGGGGAAGAGACCCAGTACTTC.

This clonotype was counted ten times or more. The CDR3 DNA sequence: TGTGCCAGCAGCGATGGAGGGAGCAATCAGCCCCAGCATTTT. This sequence encodes CASSDGGSNQPQHF. The chain is built from TRBV25-1 and TRBJ1-5, with D uncertain. The V gene lost 6 bases and the J gene lost 1 base, with 10 bases spanning the gap. In germline, CDR1 is MGHDK, CDR2 SYGVNS. The CDR3 loop spans 14 amino acids.

This clonotype appeared many times. The CDR3 reads CSVGGSFEQYF. DNA for the CDR3: TGCAGCGTTGGCGGGTCGTTCGAGCAGTACTTC. The chain links TRBV29-1 to TRBJ2-7; possibly TRBD2 for D (5 bases). The V end lost 4 bases, the J end lost 6 bases, and 10 bases lay between the germline ends. The CDR3 is made up of 11 amino acids. The germline V gene encodes CDR1 SQVTM and CDR2 ANQGSEA.

The chain carries TRBV20-1 and TRBJ1-1; D ambiguous. The CDR3 contains 14 residues. The germline V gene encodes CDR1 DFQATT and CDR2 SNEGSKA (reference sequence). Trimming removed 0 bases from V and 0 bases from J, with 8 bases in between. As DNA, the CDR3 is TGCAGTGCTAGAGACCTGGTGGTGAACACTGAAGCTTTCTTT. It specifies CSARDLVVNTEAFF.

This clonotype was seen repeatedly, ten times or more. The V gene is TRBV12-3 or TRBV12-4, the J gene TRBJ2-3, with no clear D. The CDR3 sequence is 11 residues long. The V and J ends lost 4 bases and 9 bases respectively, with 8 bases between them. The CDR3 DNA is TGTGCCAGCAGTTCCCCCTTCACGCAGTATTTT. Amino acid sequence: CASSSPFTQYF.

This clonotype was seen a few times. The gene calls are TRBV6-1 and TRBJ2-7; 11 positions agree with TRBD1. J gave up 3 bases and V 10 bases, and 5 bases lay outside the gene matches. The CDR3 runs 13 residues. Per the germline V gene, CDR1 is MNHNS and CDR2 is SASEGT. CDR3 in DNA: TGTGCCACCAGGACAGGGGGCGGCTACGAGCAGTACTTC. Translation: CATRTGGGYEQYF.

The sample holds many counts of this clonotype. The rearrangement uses TRBV27 and TRBJ2-5; 8 bases are a match to TRBD1. Germline V gene sequence: CDR1 MNHEY, CDR2 SMNVEV (reference sequence). V shed 5 bases, J shed 12 bases, and the junction held 14 bases outside the gene matches. The CDR3 runs to 14 residues. DNA for the CDR3: TGTGCCAGCAGTCCCCGGGACAGGTCTTATATTGAGTACTTC. It encodes CASSPRDRSYIEYF.

This clonotype was recorded many times. The genes are TRBV2 and TRBJ1-1; D gene ambiguous. Germline V gene lookup returns CDR1 SNHLY and CDR2 FYNNEI. With 7 bases removed from V and 3 bases from J, the gap between germline ends came to 6 bases. There are 11 residues in the CDR3. The CDR3 protein is CASTEDTEAFF. The CDR3 bases are TGTGCCAGCACAGAGGACACTGAAGCTTTCTTT.

The chain uses TRBV5-1 and TRBJ1-4; the D gene is possibly TRBD1 (5 bases). The ends were cut back, 1 base at V and 3 bases at J, with 10 bases in the middle. Germline-derived CDR1 and CDR2 are SGHRS and YFSETQ. CDR3 length: 15 amino acids. For the CDR3, the DNA is TGCGCCAGCAGCTTGACGACAGCCTCTAATGAAAAACTGTTTTTT. The encoded protein is CASSLTTASNEKLFF.

The table lists this clonotype with many counts. This chain joins TRBV7-9 and TRBJ1-1; no clear D. The CDR3 runs to 14 residues. The germline V gene encodes CDR1 SEHNR and CDR2 FQNEAQ (reference sequence). V was cut by 8 bases and J by 1 base, with 14 bases left in between. The CDR3 loop is CASGPSTENTEAFF. CDR3 bases: TGTGCCAGCGGCCCATCGACGGAGAACACTGAAGCTTTCTTT.

In this sample, this clonotype turned up a few times. The chain couples TRBV2 to TRBJ2-2, with D hard to call. CDR3 length equals 13 residues. Germline CDR1 and CDR2: SNHLY and FYNNEI. Trimming left V 6 bases short and J 3 bases short, with 8 bases between. The chain's CDR3 is CASRGSYTGELFF. CDR3 DNA sequence: TGTGCCAGCAGAGGGTCTTACACCGGGGAGCTGTTTTTT.

Only a few counts were recorded for this clonotype. V usage is TRBV20-1 and J usage is TRBJ1-1, with 11 bases that match TRBD1. This CDR3 comprises 16 residues. V lost 6 bases, J lost 2 bases, and 11 bases stayed unmatched. CDR1 DFQATT and CDR2 SNEGSKA come from the germline V gene (reference sequence). The CDR3 DNA reads TGCAGTGCGCGTAAAAGGACAGGGGGCTTTAACACTGAAGCTTTCTTT. It translates to CSARKRTGGFNTEAFF.

This clonotype was seen just once. This chain uses TRBV5-1 with TRBJ2-3, with D possibly matching TRBD1 (5 bases). Germline V gives CDR1 SGHRS, CDR2 YFSETQ. Trimming took off 0 bases at V and 1 base at J, with 12 bases between the two ends. The CDR3 length is 16 residues. The CDR3 bases are TGCGCCAGCAGCTTGGCTGGGGCGTGGGGCACAGATACGCAGTATTTT. It translates to CASSLAGAWGTDTQYF.

The chain combines TRBV6-2 or TRBV6-3 with TRBJ2-1; no firm D call. CDR3 length equals 16 residues. Germline CDR1 is MNHEY and CDR2 is SVGEGT. V lost 6 bases and J 0 bases, leaving 15 bases between the germline ends. CDR3 nucleotides: TGTGCCAGCAGGAGAGATCCTGCGAGCTCCTACAATGAGCAGTTCTTC. Protein product: CASRRDPASSYNEQFF.

The chain uses TRBV29-1 and TRBJ2-7; possibly TRBD2 for D (6 bases). CDR1 is SQVTM and CDR2 is ANQGSEA in the germline V gene. V was shortened by 1 base and J by 6 bases, with 13 bases between the two germline ends. The length of the CDR3 is 13 residues. Written as DNA, the CDR3 is TGCAGCGTTGAAGCCGGGCCCGGGGGCGAGCAGTACTTC. Residues: CSVEAGPGGEQYF.

This clonotype has a handful of counts. The chain is built from TRBV20-1 and TRBJ1-4; the match to TRBD1 covers 7 bases. Looked up from germline, CDR1 is DFQATT and CDR2 is SNEGSKA (reference sequence). V was pared by 5 bases and J by 3 bases, with 3 bases of the junction left unmatched. The CDR3 is made up of 13 amino acids. CDR3: CSAVTGSNEKLFF. For the CDR3, the DNA is TGCAGTGCTGTGACAGGGTCTAATGAAAAACTGTTTTTT.

This chain uses TRBV24-1 with TRBJ2-3; D unresolved. This CDR3 is built from 16 residues. V was clipped by 0 bases and J by 0 bases, with 9 bases between them. The germline V gene has CDR1 KGHDR and CDR2 SFDVKD. The CDR3 bases are TGTGCCACCAGTGATTTGGGTGGAACTAGCACAGATACGCAGTATTTT. Encoded protein: CATSDLGGTSTDTQYF.

In its sample, this clonotype was seen a few times. J is TRBJ2-1 and V is TRBV5-1; 8 bases agree with TRBD2. Germline values: CDR1 SGHRS, CDR2 YFSETQ. The length of the CDR3 is 17 residues. With 3 bases clipped from V and 2 bases from J, the junction kept 10 bases outside the gene matches. CDR3 in DNA: TGCGCCAGCAGCTCCTGGCGCAGCGGGGGTACCTACAATGAGCAGTTCTTC. The encoded protein is CASSSWRSGGTYNEQFF.

This clonotype has ten or more counts. V is TRBV6-2 or TRBV6-3 and J is TRBJ2-5; 10 bases fit TRBD2. Germline CDR1 is MNHEY and CDR2 is SVGEGT. Trimming removed 0 bases from V and 5 bases from J; junction bases left unmatched: 9. This CDR3 has 17 amino acids. The CDR3 protein is CASSYSIPSGRVETQYF. CDR3 nucleotides: TGTGCCAGCAGTTACTCGATCCCCAGCGGGAGGGTGGAGACCCAGTACTTC.